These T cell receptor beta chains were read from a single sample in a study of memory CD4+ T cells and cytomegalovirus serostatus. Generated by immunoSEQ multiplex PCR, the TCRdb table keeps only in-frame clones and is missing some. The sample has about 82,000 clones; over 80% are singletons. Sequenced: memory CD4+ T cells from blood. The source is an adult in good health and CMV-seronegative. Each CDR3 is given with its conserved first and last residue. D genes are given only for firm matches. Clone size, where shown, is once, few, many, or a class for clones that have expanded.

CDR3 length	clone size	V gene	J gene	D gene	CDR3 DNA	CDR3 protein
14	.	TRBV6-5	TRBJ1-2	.	TGTGCCAGCAAGGGCAGGGGATCTAACTATGGCTACACCTTC	CASKGRGSNYGYTF
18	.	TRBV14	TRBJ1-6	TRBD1	TGTGCCAGCAGCCAAGAAAGTATTCTGGGGACAGGAAATTCACCCCTCCACTTT	CASSQESILGTGNSPLHF
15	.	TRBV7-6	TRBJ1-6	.	TGTGCCAGCAGCCCGATTTCCAGCTATAATTCACCCCTCCACTTT	CASSPISSYNSPLHF
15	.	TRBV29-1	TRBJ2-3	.	TGCAGCGCCACGGGACCAACGAGGGCAACAGATACGCAGTATTTT	CSATGPTRATDTQYF
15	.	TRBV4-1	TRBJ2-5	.	TGCGCCAGCAGCCAAGATCACGGGGTGTGGGAGACCCAGTACTTC	CASSQDHGVWETQYF
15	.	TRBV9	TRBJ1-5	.	TGTGCCAGCAGCGTAGGCGGTAATAGCAATCAGCCCCAGCATTTT	CASSVGGNSNQPQHF
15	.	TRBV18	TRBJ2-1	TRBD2	TGTGCCAGCTCATCAACTAGCGAGTCCTACAATGAGCAGTTCTTC	CASSSTSESYNEQFF
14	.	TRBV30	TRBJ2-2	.	TGTGCCTGGAGTGTACAAAGGTACACCGGGGAGCTGTTTTTT	CAWSVQRYTGELFF
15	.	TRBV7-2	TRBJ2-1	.	TGTGCCAGCAGCCCCGGAGGCGGCGTCTTCTATGAGCAGTTCTTC	CASSPGGGVFYEQFF
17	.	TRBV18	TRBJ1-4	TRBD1	TGTGCCAGCTCACCACCCGCGGGGCAGGGGGCAGACGAAAAACTGTTTTTT	CASSPPAGQGADEKLFF
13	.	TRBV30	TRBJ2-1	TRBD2	TGTGCCATCAGCGGGGGGGCCGGGAATGAGCAGTTCTTC	CAISGGAGNEQFF
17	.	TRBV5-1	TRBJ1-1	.	TGCGCCAGCAGCCATCCGGTGACAGGTATATCTAGGACTGAAGCTTTCTTT	CASSHPVTGISRTEAFF
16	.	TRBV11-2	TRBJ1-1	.	TGTGCCAGCAGCTTAGGCGGTTTAGGGGGGTACACTGAAGCTTTCTTT	CASSLGGLGGYTEAFF
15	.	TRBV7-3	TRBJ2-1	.	TGTGCCAGCAGTCCGGGGGGGGGACAGATCAATGAGCAGTTCTTC	CASSPGGGQINEQFF
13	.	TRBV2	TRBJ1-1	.	TGTGCCAGCAGTGATCTTGGTTTCGTTCAAGCTTTCTTT	CASSDLGFVQAFF
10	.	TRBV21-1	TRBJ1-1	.	TGTGCCAGCAGCAAAGGTGACGCTTTCTTT	CASSKGDAFF
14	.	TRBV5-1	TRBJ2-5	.	TGCGCCAGCAGCTTGTACCCTGCGCAAGAGACCCAGTACTTC	CASSLYPAQETQYF
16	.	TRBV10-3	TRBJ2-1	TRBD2	TGTGCCATCAGATCGACGACTAGCGGGGGACACAATGAGCAGTTCTTC	CAIRSTTSGGHNEQFF
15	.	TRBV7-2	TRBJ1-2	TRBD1	TGTGCCAGCAGCACCGCTCACAGGGGGCCCCATGGCTACACCTTC	CASSTAHRGPHGYTF
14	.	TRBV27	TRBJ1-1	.	TGTGCCAGCAGTTCCGAGGGGATCCCAGGCAAAGCTTTCTTT	CASSSEGIPGKAFF
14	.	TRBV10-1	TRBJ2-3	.	TGCGCCAGCAGTGAGTCGCCCTACACAGATACGCAGTATTTT	CASSESPYTDTQYF
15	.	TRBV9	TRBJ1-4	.	TGTGCCAGCAGCGTGGACAGCGGCCCCAATGAAAAACTGTTTTTT	CASSVDSGPNEKLFF
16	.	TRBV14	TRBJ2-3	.	TGTGCCAGCAGCCCCCTGTCCGGGGGGCACACAGATACGCAGTATTTT	CASSPLSGGHTDTQYF
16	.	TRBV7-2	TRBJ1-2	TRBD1	TGTGCCAGCAGCTTAGTATGGACAGGCGGAGGCTATGGCTACACCTTC	CASSLVWTGGGYGYTF
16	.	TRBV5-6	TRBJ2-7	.	TGTGCCAGCAGCTTGGGGCTACGCATTAACTCCTACGAGCAGTACTTC	CASSLGLRINSYEQYF
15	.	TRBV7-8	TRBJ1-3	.	TGTGCCAGCAGCTCACAGGTTATCTCTGGAAACACCATATATTTT	CASSSQVISGNTIYF
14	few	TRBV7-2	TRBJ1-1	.	TGTGCCAGCAGCTTACAAGGGGCGCGTACTGAAGCTTTCTTT	CASSLQGARTEAFF
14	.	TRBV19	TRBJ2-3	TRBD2	TGTGCCAGTAGTATAGGGACTAGTACGGCCCACCAGTATTTT	CASSIGTSTAHQYF
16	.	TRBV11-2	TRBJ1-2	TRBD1	TGTGCCAGCAGCTTAGAGACAGGGGGCGCGGGATCTGGCTACACCTTC	CASSLETGGAGSGYTF
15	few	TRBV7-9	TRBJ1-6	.	TGTGCCAGCAGCCCGAATAGGCGGAATAATTCACCCCTCCACTTT	CASSPNRRNNSPLHF
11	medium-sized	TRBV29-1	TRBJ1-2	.	TGCAGCGTTGTATTGGGATATGGCTACACCTTC	CSVVLGYGYTF
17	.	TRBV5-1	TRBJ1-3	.	TGCGCCAGCAGCTTGGATGGCAGGGGAAGCTCTGGAAACACCATATATTTT	CASSLDGRGSSGNTIYF
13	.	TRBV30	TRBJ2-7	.	TGTGCCTTCGGGACCACCGGTTCTGGTTTGCAGTACTTC	CAFGTTGSGLQYF
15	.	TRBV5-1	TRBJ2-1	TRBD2	TGCGCCAGCAGCATCCGGACTAGCGGCAACAATGAGCAGTTCTTC	CASSIRTSGNNEQFF
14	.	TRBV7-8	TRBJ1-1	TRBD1	TGTGCCAGCAGCATGGACAGGACGGACACTGAAGCTTTCTTT	CASSMDRTDTEAFF
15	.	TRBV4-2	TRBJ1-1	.	TGTGCCAGCAGCCAAGAACGGGGGCTAATAACTGAAGCTTTCTTT	CASSQERGLITEAFF
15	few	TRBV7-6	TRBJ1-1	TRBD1	TGTGCCAGCAGCTTAGTTGGACAGGGGGGCACTGAAGCTTTCTTT	CASSLVGQGGTEAFF
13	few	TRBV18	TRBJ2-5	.	TGTGCCAGCTCACCATTGGCAGGAGAGACCCAGTACTTC	CASSPLAGETQYF
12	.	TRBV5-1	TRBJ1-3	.	TGCGCCAGCAGCTTTGACGGAAACACCATATATTTT	CASSFDGNTIYF
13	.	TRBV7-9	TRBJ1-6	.	TGTGCCAGCAGCTTAGAACGGAATTCACCCCTCCACTTT	CASSLERNSPLHF
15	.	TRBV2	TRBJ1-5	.	TGTGCCAGCAGTGAGGTCAGGCAACGCAATCAGCCCCAGCATTTT	CASSEVRQRNQPQHF
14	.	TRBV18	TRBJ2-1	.	TGTGCCAGCTCACCAAACTCTTCAGGGGATGAGCAGTTCTTC	CASSPNSSGDEQFF
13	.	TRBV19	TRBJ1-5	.	TGTGCCAGTAGTTGGTCAGGGTCCCAGCCCCAGCATTTT	CASSWSGSQPQHF
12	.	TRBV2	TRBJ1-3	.	TGTGCCAGCAGTACAGGCGGAAACACCATATATTTT	CASSTGGNTIYF
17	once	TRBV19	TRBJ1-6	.	TGTGCCAGTAGTATGAGGGGCCAAAGCTCCTATAATTCACCCCTCCACTTT	CASSMRGQSSYNSPLHF
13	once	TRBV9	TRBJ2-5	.	TGTGCCAGCAGCGTTTCAGGGAAAGAGACCCAGTACTTC	CASSVSGKETQYF
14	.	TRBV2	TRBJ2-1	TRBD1	TGTGCCAGCAATATAGAGGGGGCCGGCAATGAGCAGTTCTTC	CASNIEGAGNEQFF
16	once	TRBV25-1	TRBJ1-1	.	TGTGCCAGCAGTGAATTAAAAGGCAGGCCATACACTGAAGCTTTCTTT	CASSELKGRPYTEAFF
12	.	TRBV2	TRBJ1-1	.	TGTGCCAGCAGAGCGGACAGCACTGAAGCTTTCTTT	CASRADSTEAFF
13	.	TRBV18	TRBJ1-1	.	TGTGCCAGCTCGCCGGGGGGGAGGGCTGAAGCTTTCTTT	CASSPGGRAEAFF
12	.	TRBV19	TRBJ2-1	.	TGTGCCAGCCAAAGCTGGGGAGGTGAGCAGTTCTTC	CASQSWGGEQFF
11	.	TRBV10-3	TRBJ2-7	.	TGTGCCATCAGTGAGTCAGACGAGCAGTACTTC	CAISESDEQYF
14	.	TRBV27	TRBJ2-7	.	TGTGCCAGCAGTCCGAGGACAGTAATCTACGAGCAGTACTTC	CASSPRTVIYEQYF